Listed below are T cell receptor beta chains from one sample, sequenced in a study of spatial heterogeneity in lung cancer. MiXCR was run by TCRdb on the 5' RACE reads, yielding one entry per CDR3 protein. The data hold some 120,000 distinct CDR3 sequences, with more than 10% observed a single time. The source material was PBMCs, sampled at follow-up. The source of these receptors is a male donor with early-stage non-small cell lung cancer. Each CDR3 is given with its conserved first and last residue. The D gene is left open where the match is weak. Clone size, where shown, is once, few, many, or a class for clones that have expanded.

d_gene,abundance,v_gene,j_gene,CDR3aa,CDR3nt
TRBD2,NA,TRBV11-2,TRBJ2-1,CASSEVGGSSYNEQFF,TGTGCCAGCAGCGAGGTCGGGGGGAGCTCCTACAATGAGCAGTTCTTC
TRBD1,NA,TRBV2,TRBJ1-6,CASSEGQGASPLHF,TGTGCCAGCAGTGAGGGACAGGGGGCTTCACCCCTCCACTTT
NA,many,TRBV29-1,TRBJ1-1,CSVEAGREAFF,TGCAGCGTTGAAGCAGGCCGAGAAGCTTTCTTT
TRBD2,many,TRBV10-3,TRBJ2-1,CAISVRTSGVSYNEQFF,TGTGCCATCAGTGTTCGGACTAGCGGGGTTTCCTACAATGAGCAGTTCTTC
NA,many,TRBV28,TRBJ1-2,CASSSGYRDYGYTF,TGTGCCAGCAGTTCAGGGTATCGGGACTATGGCTACACCTTC
NA,NA,TRBV11-2,TRBJ2-5,CASSPRHGSSEGFQETQYF,TGTGCCAGCAGCCCCCGTCATGGTTCCTCTGAAGGGTTCCAAGAGACCCAGTACTTC
NA,NA,TRBV6-5,TRBJ1-5,CASSRSAVDSNQPQHF,TGTGCCAGCAGTCGAAGTGCAGTAGATAGCAATCAGCCCCAGCATTTT
NA,NA,TRBV19,TRBJ2-6,CASLRRGSGANVLTF,TGTGCCAGCCTTCGCCGGGGATCTGGGGCCAACGTCCTGACTTTC
TRBD1,once,TRBV5-1,TRBJ2-7,CASSTMQTGANEQYF,TGCGCCAGCAGCACGATGCAGACAGGGGCGAACGAGCAGTACTTC
TRBD1,NA,TRBV6-5,TRBJ1-2,CASSYSVLGQVFSYGYTF,TGTGCCAGCAGTTACTCGGTTCTAGGACAGGTTTTCTCCTATGGCTACACCTTC
TRBD1,many,TRBV4-1,TRBJ1-2,CASSGTGNYGYTF,TGCGCCAGCAGCGGGACAGGCAACTATGGCTACACCTTC
NA,NA,TRBV11-2,TRBJ2-5,CASSFGQYETQYF,TGTGCCAGCAGCTTCGGCCAGTACGAGACCCAGTACTTC
NA,NA,TRBV3-1,TRBJ2-3,CASRSTASTDTQYF,TGTGCCAGCAGATCCACAGCTAGCACAGATACGCAGTATTTT
NA,NA,TRBV27,TRBJ2-1,CASSLSEGNYNEQFF,TGTGCCAGCAGTCTAAGCGAGGGGAACTACAATGAGCAGTTCTTC
NA,NA,TRBV4-3,TRBJ2-3,CASSLLATTDTQYF,TGCGCCAGCAGCCTTCTAGCGACGACAGATACGCAGTATTTT
NA,NA,TRBV27,TRBJ1-5,CASSLTGAGYSNQPQHF,TGTGCCAGCAGTTTAACAGGAGCGGGATATAGCAATCAGCCCCAGCATTTT
TRBD1,few,TRBV28,TRBJ2-2,CASSRRLQGAFAGELFF,TGTGCCAGCAGCCGGAGGTTGCAGGGGGCGTTTGCCGGGGAGCTGTTTTTT
NA,NA,TRBV3-1,TRBJ1-6,CASSQDPVGSPLHF,TGTGCCAGCAGCCAAGATCCGGTGGGTTCACCCCTCCACTTT
TRBD1,NA,TRBV6-5,TRBJ2-3,CASSNRGADTQYF,TGTGCCAGCAGTAACAGGGGTGCAGATACGCAGTATTTT
NA,many,TRBV6-5,TRBJ2-1,CASREGGGHEQFF,TGTGCCAGCAGGGAAGGGGGGGGCCATGAGCAGTTCTTC
TRBD1,NA,TRBV29-1,TRBJ2-1,CSARDRYYNEQFF,TGCAGCGCCCGGGACAGGTACTACAATGAGCAGTTCTTC
TRBD1,NA,TRBV5-1,TRBJ1-5,CASSLDGTDDQPQHF,TGCGCCAGCAGCTTGGACGGGACAGACGATCAGCCCCAGCATTTT
NA,few,TRBV20-1,TRBJ2-6,CSARDQDKGGANVLTF,TGCAGTGCTAGAGATCAGGACAAAGGTGGGGCCAACGTCCTGACTTTC
NA,few,TRBV5-1,TRBJ1-6,CASSSGTSNSPLHF,TGCGCCAGCAGCTCCGGGACATCAAATTCACCCCTCCACTTT
NA,few,TRBV7-2,TRBJ2-1,CASSSQTGLANNEQFF,TGTGCCAGCAGCTCGCAAACAGGGTTGGCGAACAATGAGCAGTTCTTC
NA,few,TRBV5-1,TRBJ2-7,CASSRAQEDEQYF,TGCGCCAGTAGCCGTGCCCAGGAAGACGAGCAGTACTTC
NA,few,TRBV25-1,TRBJ1-4,CASSESKRGPRFNEKLFF,TGTGCCAGCAGTGAATCAAAGAGGGGCCCTCGCTTTAATGAAAAACTGTTTTTT
NA,NA,TRBV2,TRBJ2-5,CATDSRETQYF,TGTGCCACCGACAGTAGGGAGACCCAGTACTTC
NA,once,TRBV6-5,TRBJ2-2,CASVSRGTGELFF,TGTGCCAGCGTTTCCAGGGGAACCGGGGAGCTGTTTTTT
TRBD1,NA,TRBV5-1,TRBJ2-7,CASSLGTGAYEQYF,TGCGCCAGCAGCTTGGGGACAGGAGCCTACGAGCAGTACTTC
NA,NA,TRBV3-1,TRBJ2-3,CASSSTSTGARGTDTQYF,TGTGCCAGCAGTTCCACCTCGACCGGGGCGCGGGGCACAGATACGCAGTATTTT
TRBD1,few,TRBV20-1,TRBJ1-2,CSASGTGLGYTF,TGCAGTGCTTCCGGGACAGGCCTCGGCTACACCTTC